One sample yielded the 27 T cell receptor beta chains listed below, sequenced in a study of glioma-infiltrating T cells. TCR alpha and beta CDR3 regions were amplified from RNA using iRepertoire nested multiplex PCR. TCRdb itself ran the multiplex PCR reads through MiXCR, one entry per CDR3 protein. Here the sample spans about 89,000 distinct CDR3 sequences, about 25% being singletons. The sequencing sample was made of glioma tissue, nonneoplastic brain tissue, or PBMCs (not recorded which). These receptors all come from a human donor with low-grade glioma or glioblastoma, undergoing nonglioma brain surgery, or in good health (not recorded which).

This sequence joins TRBV14 and TRBJ2-1; TRBD2 is a possible D gene (5 bases). The CDR3 length is 15 residues. CDR1 is SGHDN, CDR2 FVKESK, per germline. Between the trimmed V and J ends, which lost 4 bases and 4 bases, there was a span of 14 bases. The CDR3 coding sequence is TGTGCCAGCAGCCCCCGGGGAGACTGGTACAATGAGCAGTTCTTC. It encodes CASSPRGDWYNEQFF.

This clonotype came up many times. The chain combines TRBV5-5 with TRBJ2-5; TRBD1 matches 7 bases. CDR1 SGHKS and CDR2 YYEKEE come from the germline V gene (reference sequence). J lost 7 bases, V lost 3 bases, and 9 bases had no gene match. This CDR3 has 14 residues. CDR3 nucleotides: TGTGCCAGCAGCTCCAGACAGGGCGGTGCGACCCAGTACTTC. The encoded protein is CASSSRQGGATQYF. The variable domain in full, completed from reference TRBV5-5 and TRBJ2-5, reads DAGVTQSPTHLIKTRGQQVTLRCSPISGHKSVSWYQQVLGQGPQFIFQYYEKEERGRGNFPDRFSARQFPNYSSELNVNALLLGDSALYLCASSSRQGGATQYFGPGTRLLVL.

This clonotype showed up many times. J is TRBJ1-6 and V is TRBV27; D is undetermined. The CDR3 has 12 amino acids. V dropped 7 bases and J dropped 13 bases, with 14 bases sitting between them. Germline CDR1 reads MNHEY; CDR2 reads SMNVEV (reference sequence). For the CDR3, the DNA is TGTGCCAGCATGGGAGGAGAGGGTCCCCTCCACTTT. This encodes CASMGGEGPLHF.

This clonotype was recorded many times. The chain links TRBV3-1 to TRBJ2-1, with a possible D match to TRBD1 (6 bases). The V end was cut by 0 bases, the J end by 6 bases, with 15 bases between. CDR3 length: 16 amino acids. Germline V gives CDR1 LGHDT, CDR2 YNNKEL (reference sequence). The CDR3 region is CASSQDLGAILNEQFF. In DNA, the CDR3 is TGTGCCAGCAGCCAAGATTTGGGGGCTATTCTCAATGAGCAGTTCTTC.

The chain carries TRBV3-1 and TRBJ2-3; D possibly corresponds to TRBD2 (6 bases). CDR1 LGHDT and CDR2 YNNKEL come from the germline V gene (reference sequence). The V gene lost 0 bases and the J gene lost 1 base, with 14 bases spanning the gap. The CDR3 is made up of 17 amino acids. DNA of the CDR3: TGTGCCAGCAGCCAAGACCCCGCTAGCGCTGGCACAGATACGCAGTATTTT. It codes for CASSQDPASAGTDTQYF.

In regard to this clonotype: Just one base apart from a much larger clone, this may be a read error. The chain uses TRBV19 and TRBJ1-5, with 10 bases identical to TRBD1. The CDR3 loop spans 14 amino acids. Germline loops: CDR1 LNHDA, CDR2 SQIVND (reference sequence). CDR3 residues: CASWDRGSNQLQHF. The CDR3 DNA reads as TGTGCCAGTTGGGACAGGGGTAGCAATCAGCTCCAGCATTTT.

This clonotype was found many times. The chain joins TRBV4-1 to TRBJ2-3, with D perhaps matching TRBD2 (5 bases). Germline assignment: CDR1 MGHRA and CDR2 YSYEKL. V was clipped by 2 bases and J by 6 bases, with 9 bases between them. CDR3 length equals 13 residues. In DNA, the CDR3 is TGCGCCAGCAGCCAAAGACTAACGGATACGCAGTATTTT. It is translated as CASSQRLTDTQYF.

This chain connects TRBV3-1 to TRBJ2-1; 11 nucleotides align to TRBD2. Germline V gene data show CDR1 as LGHDT and CDR2 as YNNKEL (reference sequence). The trim removed 6 bases at V and 2 bases at J, leaving 3 bases unmatched. The CDR3 contains 15 residues. CDR3 sequence reads: CASSLAGGAYNEQFF. The CDR3 nucleotides are TGTGCCAGCAGTCTAGCGGGAGGAGCCTACAATGAGCAGTTCTTC.

V gene TRBV6-1 combines with J gene TRBJ2-1; a weak D match, TRBD1 (6 bases). The CDR3 runs to 12 residues. Looked up from germline, CDR1 is MNHNS and CDR2 is SASEGT. Trimming left V 6 bases short and J 6 bases short, with 9 bases between. The CDR3 sequence: CASRRQVNEQFF. Here the CDR3 DNA reads TGTGCCAGCAGGCGACAGGTCAATGAGCAGTTCTTC.

As regards this clonotype: A much more abundant neighbour one base away suggests this may be a read error. This chain connects TRBV2 to TRBJ1-6; D is unclear. The V end lost 8 bases, the J end lost 5 bases, and 22 bases lay between the germline ends. Germline V CDR1 and CDR2: SNHLY, FYNNEI. This CDR3 has 17 amino acids. The CDR3 DNA follows: TGTGCCAGCCCATCGGCCCCGGGCCAGCTCAATAATTCACCCCTCCACTTT. Translating it yields CASPSAPGQLNNSPLHF.

This clonotype was seen many times. CDR3 nucleotide sequence: TGCAGTGCTAGAGATTCGGTAGGAGCAACCTACGAGCAGTACTTC. Translated, it gives CSARDSVGATYEQYF. The chain uses TRBV20-1 and TRBJ2-7; the D is unclear. Germline CDR1 is DFQATT and CDR2 is SNEGSKA (reference sequence). Trimming removed 0 bases from V and 2 bases from J, with 14 bases in between. This CDR3 comprises 15 residues.

J is TRBJ2-1 and V is TRBV20-1; D might be TRBD2 (6 bases). Germline CDR1 reads DFQATT; CDR2 reads SNEGSKA (reference sequence). Trimming cost V 5 bases and J 10 bases, with 18 bases left between them. The CDR3 extends over 13 amino acids. In nucleotides, the CDR3 is TGCAGTGCTGGGACTGACAATTTTCTCGAGCAGTTCTTC. This translates into CSAGTDNFLEQFF.

Ten or more counts support this clonotype. The chain uses TRBV11-2 and TRBJ2-1, with 10 bases aligning to TRBD2. The CDR3 is 15 amino acids. The germline CDR1 and CDR2 sequences are SGHAT and FQNNGV. J lost 7 bases, V lost 5 bases, and 8 bases had no gene match. The CDR3 nucleotides are TGTGCCAGCAGCCCTACTAGCGGGATATCAAATGAGCAGTTCTTC. Its translation: CASSPTSGISNEQFF.

As regards this clonotype: It may be a read error: a sequence one base away is much more abundant. J is TRBJ2-7 and V is TRBV12-3 or TRBV12-4, with TRBD1 matching over 9 bases. The CDR3 totals 14 residues. CDR3 coding DNA: TGTGCCAGCAGACCCGGGACAGGGCAATACGACCAGTACTTC. Protein: CASRPGTGQYDQYF.

Turning to this clonotype: A much larger clone differs by one base, so this may be a read error. The CDR3 loop is CASPPLQGAGQPQHF. The DNA for the CDR3 is TGTGCCAGCCCACCGCTACAGGGGGCAGGGCAGCCCCAGCATTTT. The genes are TRBV18 and TRBJ1-5; 9 bases fit TRBD1. Looked up from germline, CDR1 is KGHSH and CDR2 is LQKENI. The CDR3 spans 15 residues.

At least ten counts were recorded for this clonotype. This chain links TRBV27 with TRBJ2-7, with D possibly being TRBD1 (7 bases). CDR3 size: 14 residues. Trimming removed 6 bases from V and 2 bases from J, with 14 bases in between. Germline assignment: CDR1 MNHEY and CDR2 SMNVEV (reference sequence). For the CDR3, the DNA is TGTGCCAGCAGCACAGGGGACTTAACCTACGAGCAGTACTTC. It specifies CASSTGDLTYEQYF.

Ten or more counts support this clonotype. V and J are TRBV14 and TRBJ1-4; 7 bases align to TRBD1. Germline CDR1 and CDR2: SGHDN and FVKESK. There are 13 residues in the CDR3. The junction had 5 bases not matched to a gene; V was cut back by 8 bases and J by 5 bases. CDR3 DNA sequence: TGTGCCAGCGCGGGACAGATGAATGAAAAACTGTTTTTT. Translating gives CASAGQMNEKLFF.

This clonotype showed up many times. The V call is TRBV6-1, the J call TRBJ2-5; D call uncertain. This CDR3 has 12 residues. V lost 5 bases, J lost 3 bases, and 7 bases lay in between. Germline V CDR1 and CDR2: MNHNS, SASEGT. CDR3 nucleotides: TGTGCCAGCAGTCACCATGAAGAGACCCAGTACTTC. It specifies CASSHHEETQYF.

This clonotype was detected ten times or more. CDR3: CASSYSIAGGLYEQYF. The DNA for the CDR3 is TGTGCCAGCAGTTACTCCATAGCGGGAGGCCTCTACGAGCAGTACTTC. The genes are TRBV6-5 and TRBJ2-7; 10 bases agree with TRBD2. This CDR3 is built from 16 residues. Germline CDR1 MNHEY, CDR2 SVGAGI. V shed 0 bases and J 3 bases; nucleotides not matched to a gene: 5.

This clonotype appeared many times. The J gene is TRBJ2-1, the V gene TRBV10-3, with 7 bases fitting TRBD1. This CDR3 region has 13 residues. CDR1 is ENHRY, CDR2 SYGVKD, per germline. With V trimmed by 9 bases and J by 2 bases, 4 bases remained unmatched. The CDR3 sequence is CAMQQGPYNEQFF. The CDR3 DNA is TGTGCCATGCAACAGGGGCCCTACAATGAGCAGTTCTTC.

This clonotype was counted many times. The rearrangement joins TRBV28 to TRBJ2-3, with TRBD2 matching over 11 bases. Germline V gene lookup returns CDR1 MDHEN and CDR2 SYDVKM. This CDR3 comprises 15 residues. With V trimmed by 6 bases and J by 6 bases, 8 bases remained unmatched. The chain's CDR3 is CASRLSGRAWDTQYF. The CDR3 DNA reads as TGTGCCAGCAGACTTAGCGGGAGGGCCTGGGATACGCAGTATTTT.

This chain links TRBV7-2 with TRBJ2-7; D is perhaps TRBD2 (6 bases). CDR1 is SGHTA and CDR2 is FQGNSA in the germline V gene. V gave up 5 bases and J gave up 1 base, with 12 bases separating them. This CDR3 has 14 amino acids. CDR3 amino acids: CASSPGLTSYEQYF. Here the CDR3 DNA reads TGTGCCAGCAGCCCGGGACTGACTTCCTACGAGCAGTACTTC.

At least ten counts were recorded for this clonotype. The chain combines TRBV18 with TRBJ2-3, with 9 bases that match TRBD2. V was pared by 4 bases and J by 1 base, with 6 bases of the junction left unmatched. CDR3 length equals 16 residues. Germline loops: CDR1 KGHSH, CDR2 LQKENI. CDR3 bases: TGTGCCAGCTCACGAAGGACTAGCGTGGGCACAGATACGCAGTATTTT. Amino acids: CASSRRTSVGTDTQYF.

The CDR3 spells CASSPAGTPAPKNIQYF. CDR3 DNA sequence: TGTGCCAGCAGCCCGGCCGGGACACCAGCTCCCAAAAACATTCAGTACTTC. The V and J genes are TRBV7-8 and TRBJ2-4, with D tentatively TRBD1 (6 bases). Germline V gives CDR1 SGHVS, CDR2 FQNEAQ. The CDR3 contains 17 residues. V was trimmed by 5 bases and J by 2 bases, leaving 19 bases between them.

This clonotype was found many times. This chain connects TRBV6-2 or TRBV6-3 to TRBJ2-5; D is possibly TRBD2 (6 bases). The CDR3 is 12 amino acids. Trimming removed 5 bases from V and 9 bases from J, with 13 bases in between. Germline CDR1 MNHEY, CDR2 SVGEGT. The CDR3 DNA sequence: TGTGCCAGCAGTCCCGTCTTAGCGGCCCAGTACTTC. It is translated as CASSPVLAAQYF.

This clonotype was recorded at least ten times. The chain carries TRBV20-1 and TRBJ1-2; 8 bases are a match to TRBD1. The CDR3 length is 12 residues. The V gene end was trimmed by 5 bases and the J gene end by 6 bases; junction bases not matched to a gene: 5. Germline CDR1 reads DFQATT; CDR2 reads SNEGSKA (reference sequence). The CDR3 region is CSALTGVDGYTF. Here the CDR3 DNA reads TGCAGTGCTTTGACAGGGGTTGATGGCTACACCTTC.

The chain couples TRBV27 to TRBJ1-2; D not resolved. CDR1 MNHEY and CDR2 SMNVEV come from the germline V gene (reference sequence). There are 13 residues in the CDR3. The CDR3 sequence is CVSISSGLGGYTF. CDR3 nucleotide sequence: TGTGTTAGCATATCGAGCGGTTTGGGTGGCTACACCTTC.